The rows below give T cell receptor beta chains drawn from one sample of a study of brain T cells in children with intractable seizures. Method: immunoSEQ multiplex PCR; TCRdb's copy keeps in-frame clones and lacks some. The table shows 95,000 to 120,000 clones, with roughly 94% occurring only once. The specimen comprised peripheral blood, sampled at surgery. All receptors come from a boy under two years old with hemimegalencephaly and intractable seizures. The CDR3 runs from the conserved cysteine through the conserved F or W. A D gene is named only where the DNA matches it firmly.

V,D,length,CDR3
TRBV6-5,.,15,CASSPLPGMSSPLHF
TRBV11-3,TRBD2,16,CASSTPGTSGSYEQYF
TRBV5-1,.,14,CASSLEVGVGTQYF
TRBV25-1,.,13,CASRLASTDTQYF
TRBV7-2,TRBD2,14,CASSGLAGVDEQYF
TRBV11-2,.,13,CASSFRAQETQYF
TRBV11-3,.,13,CASSPRGNTEAFF
TRBV5-1,TRBD1,17,CASSLGLTGSGANVLTF
TRBV13,.,11,CASSGSYEQYF
TRBV6-6,.,12,CASSPTYTEAFF
TRBV4-1,.,12,CASSQVRGELFF
TRBV5-6,.,15,CASTPIRDYPYGYTF
TRBV3-1/TRBV3-2,.,15,CASSPRTGFNSPLHF
TRBV12-5,.,13,CASGLANRETQYF
TRBV5-1,.,20,CASSLVWGSGRISGANVLTF
TRBV27,.,13,CASSFSGQQPQHF
TRBV6-2/TRBV6-3,.,15,CASSPGGRPNYGYTF
TRBV28,.,15,CASSPPGRLNTEAFF
TRBV11-2,.,14,CASSLSGGNEKLFF
TRBV5-1,.,16,CASSLGASGEVDTQYF
TRBV28,.,15,CASSLAGMGPYEQYF
TRBV5-1,.,16,CASSLGRTDSGNTIYF
TRBV5-4,TRBD2,14,CASSLTSAYNEQFF
TRBV24-1,.,15,CATSETGTIKETQYF
TRBV9,.,15,CASSVEALSYNEQFF
TRBV7-2,TRBD2,18,CASSLSVFPSGRAYEQYF
TRBV5-1,.,15,CASSLGPAGTDTQYF
TRBV19,.,13,CASSPWGFQPQHF
TRBV2,.,13,CASSGEVNTEAFF
TRBV5-5,TRBD2,13,CASSVAGYNEQFF
TRBV28,TRBD1,15,CASSVLGQGNEKLFF
TRBV5-1,.,13,CASSLVADYEQYF
TRBV11-2,TRBD2,19,CASSLGSSSGRAWDNEQFF
TRBV28,TRBD2,18,CASSLWGTSGSSYNEQFF
TRBV4-1,.,15,CASSQDVAGASPLHF
TRBV7-9,.,13,CASSLAGVETQYF
TRBV27,.,17,CASSSSLRVTYQETQYF
TRBV27,TRBD1,14,CASSPGQGTNGYTF
TRBV6-5,.,15,CASSYALSSYNEQFF
TRBV5-4,.,14,CASSSGDGRDEQFF
TRBV11-2,TRBD2,18,CASSSTQRVTSGTGAQFF
TRBV3-1/TRBV3-2,.,13,CASSQLAKNIQYF
TRBV20-1,.,8,CSTYGYTF